The 26 T cell receptor beta chains below all came from one sample that was sequenced in a study of T cell responses to AZD1222 COVID-19 vaccine. The table came from immunoSEQ multiplex PCR; TCRdb's copy has only in-frame clones and leaves some out. Found here are around 30,000 clones, approximately 91% of them singletons; the top ten hold roughly 44%. The sample was peripheral blood, taken on day 0 of AZD1222 vaccination. Every receptor here comes from an adult in good health.

The chain couples TRBV5-1 to TRBJ2-5; D gene unclear. V was clipped by 2 bases and J by 1 base, with 9 bases between them. Germline V lookup: CDR1 SGHRS, CDR2 YFSETQ. CDR3 length: 14 residues. The CDR3 DNA follows: TGCGCCAGCAGCTTATCCAGGCTCCAAGAGACCCAGTACTTC. This codes for CASSLSRLQETQYF.

The chain has TRBV5-1 and TRBJ1-3; D might be TRBD1 (5 bases). Trimming removed 2 bases from V and 10 bases from J, with 22 bases in between. The length of the CDR3 is 16 residues. Per germline, CDR1 SGHRS and CDR2 YFSETQ. The CDR3 is CASSLEGRIPLGTIYF. The CDR3 coding sequence is TGCGCCAGCAGCTTAGAGGGACGGATCCCCTTAGGGACCATATATTTT.

This sequence joins TRBV6-5 and TRBJ1-1; 9 bases fit TRBD1. Trimming removed 8 bases from V and 1 base from J; junction bases left unmatched: 5. Germline V gives CDR1 MNHEY, CDR2 SVGAGI. This CDR3 comprises 14 residues. The CDR3 sequence: CASGPGQGNTEAFF. The CDR3 DNA is TGTGCCAGCGGACCGGGACAGGGGAACACTGAAGCTTTCTTT.

This chain links TRBV4-3 with TRBJ1-6; D is unresolved. The CDR3 is 15 residues long. V lost 0 bases and J 6 bases, leaving 9 bases between the germline ends. The germline gives CDR1 LGHNA, CDR2 YSLEER. CDR3 region: CASSQDLGTNSPLHF. Written as DNA, the CDR3 is TGCGCCAGCAGCCAAGATCTGGGTACTAATTCACCCCTCCACTTT.

The chain couples TRBV30 to TRBJ2-5, with D possibly TRBD1 on 6 matching bases. Germline V gene lookup returns CDR1 GTSNPN and CDR2 SVGIG (reference sequence). The V gene lost 5 bases and the J gene lost 2 bases, with 12 bases spanning the gap. This CDR3 comprises 13 residues. CDR3 in DNA: TGTGCCTGGGGCAAGGACAGACAAGAGACCCAGTACTTC. It codes for CAWGKDRQETQYF.

The chain is built from TRBV5-6 and TRBJ1-1, with 7 bases lining up with TRBD1. There are 14 residues in the CDR3. In germline, CDR1 is SGHDT, CDR2 YYEEEE. Trimming removed 5 bases from V and 4 bases from J; junction bases left unmatched: 8. The CDR3 coding sequence is TGTGCCAGCAGTTGGGGACAGCCCGGCACTGAAGCTTTCTTT. Translation gives CASSWGQPGTEAFF.

The chain combines TRBV6-5 with TRBJ2-1; 11 bases align to TRBD2. This CDR3 contains 15 residues. CDR1 is MNHEY and CDR2 is SVGAGI in the germline V gene. J lost 8 bases, V lost 5 bases, and 8 bases had no gene match. CDR3 DNA sequence: TGTGCCAGCAGTCGGTATAGCGGGGGGGCCGATGAGCAGTTCTTC. Amino acid sequence: CASSRYSGGADEQFF.

The rearrangement joins TRBV21-1 to TRBJ2-3; the table assigns TRBD2, which was not confirmed against the DNA. TRBV21-1 is recorded as a pseudogene. CDR3 length equals 16 residues. CDR3 loop: CASPVTREDGTDTQYF. The CDR3 DNA reads as TGTGCCAGCCCCGTGACTAGGGAGGATGGCACAGATACGCAGTATTTT.

This chain joins TRBV30 and TRBJ1-2; no clear D. V gave up 0 bases and J gave up 8 bases, with 10 bases separating them. In germline, CDR1 is GTSNPN, CDR2 SVGIG (reference sequence). The CDR3 extends over 12 amino acids. The CDR3 sequence is CAWSVTEPGYTF. The CDR3 DNA sequence: TGTGCCTGGAGTGTAACAGAGCCAGGCTACACCTTC.

The gene calls are TRBV9 and TRBJ2-1; possible D gene TRBD1, 7 bases. This CDR3 region has 16 residues. Trimming removed 4 bases from V and 7 bases from J, with 21 bases in between. Germline V gene data show CDR1 as SGDLS and CDR2 as YYNGEE. Here the CDR3 DNA reads TGTGCCAGCAGCTTCTCCGGGACAGTAGGGGGGAATGAGCAGTTCTTC. The encoded protein is CASSFSGTVGGNEQFF.

The rearrangement uses TRBV29-1 and TRBJ1-5; perhaps TRBD1 as D (5 bases). The germline gives CDR1 SQVTM, CDR2 ANQGSEA. V was cut by 4 bases and J by 0 bases, with 13 bases left in between. The CDR3 totals 15 residues. CDR3 amino acids: CSVGWGEGSNQPQHF. The CDR3 DNA follows: TGCAGCGTTGGCTGGGGGGAGGGTAGCAATCAGCCCCAGCATTTT. The whole variable domain, remainder taken from reference TRBV29-1 and TRBJ1-5, is SAVISQKPSRDICQRGTSLTIQCQVDSQVTMMFWYRQQPGQSLTLIATANQGSEATYESGFVIDKFPISRPNLTFSTLTVSNMSPEDSSIYLCSVGWGEGSNQPQHFGDGTRLSIL.

The chain combines TRBV29-1 with TRBJ2-5; D uncertain. Germline CDR1 SQVTM, CDR2 ANQGSEA. V was cut by 3 bases and J by 4 bases, with 12 bases left in between. CDR3 length equals 13 residues. The DNA of the CDR3 is TGCAGCGTTGATAAGGGTTTGGGAGAGACCCAGTACTTC. This gives the protein CSVDKGLGETQYF. Based on the CDR3 plus reference TRBV29-1 and TRBJ2-5, the full variable domain is SAVISQKPSRDICQRGTSLTIQCQVDSQVTMMFWYRQQPGQSLTLIATANQGSEATYESGFVIDKFPISRPNLTFSTLTVSNMSPEDSSIYLCSVDKGLGETQYFGPGTRLLVL.

V and J are TRBV27 and TRBJ2-7; 8 nucleotides align to TRBD1. V lost 3 bases and J lost 2; bases outside the gene matches: 3. In germline, CDR1 is MNHEY, CDR2 SMNVEV (reference sequence). The CDR3 consists of 14 residues. CDR3 coding DNA: TGTGCCAGCAGTTTCCGACAGGGGACCTACGAGCAGTACTTC. This encodes CASSFRQGTYEQYF.

The J gene is TRBJ1-4, the V gene TRBV5-1; TRBD1 is a possible D gene (6 bases). The V end was cut by 5 bases, the J end by 8 bases, with 19 bases between. Germline V gene data show CDR1 as SGHRS and CDR2 as YFSETQ. This CDR3 has 15 amino acids. The CDR3 here is CASRRRPGQEEKLFF. CDR3 coding DNA: TGCGCCAGCAGGCGAAGGCCGGGACAAGAGGAAAAACTGTTTTTT.

The rearrangement links TRBV6-5 to TRBJ1-1; perhaps TRBD1 as D (6 bases). CDR3 length: 15 amino acids. V lost 6 bases and J 0 bases, leaving 14 bases between the germline ends. Germline CDR1 is MNHEY and CDR2 is SVGAGI. CDR3 in amino acids: CASSPGQFMNTEAFF. The DNA for the CDR3 is TGTGCCAGCAGCCCCGGACAGTTCATGAACACTGAAGCTTTCTTT.

This sequence joins TRBV9 and TRBJ2-3; TRBD2 matches at 9 bases. The J segment lost 4 bases and the V segment lost 1 base, leaving 7 bases of the junction unmatched. This CDR3 has 16 residues. Germline CDR1 reads SGDLS; CDR2 reads YYNGEE. In DNA, the CDR3 is TGTGCCAGCAGCGTACTTGGCGGGGGGGTGGCAGATACGCAGTATTTT. This codes for CASSVLGGGVADTQYF.

The count of this clone is one. The rearrangement uses TRBV5-1 and TRBJ1-2, with D possibly matching TRBD1 (5 bases). Germline V gene lookup returns CDR1 SGHRS and CDR2 YFSETQ. The CDR3 totals 13 residues. Trimming pared 3 bases from V and 5 bases from J, leaving 11 bases between. CDR3 sequence (DNA): TGCGCCAGCAGCTCGTCAGGGATTTATGGCTACACCTTC. It codes for CASSSSGIYGYTF. Full variable domain (outside the CDR3, taken from reference TRBV5-1 and TRBJ1-2): KAGVTQTPRYLIKTRGQQVTLSCSPISGHRSVSWYQQTPGQGLQFLFEYFSETQRNKGNFPGRFSGRQFSNSRSEMNVSTLELGDSALYLCASSSSGIYGYTFGSGTRLTVV.

The chain combines TRBV27 with TRBJ1-2, with D perhaps TRBD1 (5 bases). The length of the CDR3 is 13 residues. V lost 10 bases to trimming and J lost 5 bases, with 17 bases between them. Looked up from germline, CDR1 is MNHEY and CDR2 is SMNVEV (reference sequence). CDR3 bases: TGTGCCACCAGGGCAGGCGGCTCGTATGGCTACACCTTC. This encodes CATRAGGSYGYTF.

This clone was observed a few times. The chain couples TRBV10-3 to TRBJ2-6; D is perhaps TRBD1 (5 bases). Looked up from germline, CDR1 is ENHRY and CDR2 is SYGVKD. Trimming shortened V by 9 bases and J by 1 base, and 10 bases separated the two germline ends. The CDR3 length is 14 residues. The CDR3 sequence: CAIPTVSGANVLTF. Here the CDR3 DNA reads TGTGCCATACCGACAGTGTCTGGGGCCAACGTCCTGACTTTC.

This chain joins TRBV5-1 and TRBJ2-3; D could derive from TRBD1 or TRBD2 (5 bases each). Germline values: CDR1 SGHRS, CDR2 YFSETQ. Trimming shortened V by 4 bases and J by 0 bases, and 12 bases separated the two germline ends. The CDR3 consists of 15 residues. The DNA for the CDR3 is TGCGCCAGCAGCCGGGACGGTCCTAGCACAGATACGCAGTATTTT. Encoded protein: CASSRDGPSTDTQYF.

Only one count was recorded for this clone. The chain links TRBV5-1 to TRBJ2-1; D remains unclear. Germline CDR1 is SGHRS and CDR2 is YFSETQ. This CDR3 has 14 residues. The germline V and J ends were trimmed by 0 bases and 6 bases, with 10 bases remaining between them. Here the CDR3 reads CASSLVDLVNEQFF. For the CDR3, the DNA is TGCGCCAGCAGCTTGGTGGACCTCGTCAATGAGCAGTTCTTC.

V usage is TRBV6-5 and J usage is TRBJ1-6, with a weak D call TRBD1 (6 bases). This CDR3 region has 15 residues. V lost 0 bases and J 9 bases, leaving 12 bases between the germline ends. Germline V gene sequence: CDR1 MNHEY, CDR2 SVGAGI. DNA of the CDR3: TGTGCCAGCAGTTACTCTGGGGGCGAGGGTTCACCCCTCCACTTT. Amino acid sequence: CASSYSGGEGSPLHF.

The chain links TRBV6-5 to TRBJ2-1; no firm D call. Germline CDR1 and CDR2: MNHEY and SVGAGI. Trimming cost V 6 bases and J 4 bases, with 7 bases left between them. The CDR3 sequence is 12 residues long. The CDR3 DNA follows: TGTGCCAGCAGGCAAGATTACAATGAGCAGTTCTTC. Protein: CASRQDYNEQFF.

The chain joins TRBV3-1 (or the pseudogene TRBV3-2) to TRBJ2-5; 10 bases are shared with TRBD2. The V gene end was trimmed by 4 bases and the J gene end by 2 bases; junction bases not matched to a gene: 4. Germline values: CDR1 LGHDT, CDR2 YNNKEL (reference sequence). CDR3 length equals 15 residues. The CDR3 DNA sequence: TGTGCCAGCAGCCTAGCGGGGGGTCCGCAAGAGACCCAGTACTTC. Translated, it gives CASSLAGGPQETQYF.

CDR3 nucleotides: TGTGCCATCAGCGGGACGGTGAACACTGAAGCTTTCTTT. It encodes CAISGTVNTEAFF. The rearrangement uses TRBV10-3 and TRBJ1-1, with D perhaps matching TRBD1 (5 bases). The CDR3 spans 13 residues. Trimming took off 6 bases at V and 0 bases at J, with 8 bases between the two ends. Germline loops: CDR1 ENHRY, CDR2 SYGVKD.

The chain carries TRBV27 and TRBJ2-7, with 10 bases fitting TRBD1. In germline, CDR1 is MNHEY, CDR2 SMNVEV (reference sequence). After removal of 6 bases from V and 11 bases from J, the junction contained 10 bases not matched to a gene. The CDR3 is 13 residues long. The CDR3 region is CASSPGGGQGKYF. The CDR3 DNA reads TGTGCCAGCAGCCCTGGAGGGGGACAGGGGAAGTACTTC.